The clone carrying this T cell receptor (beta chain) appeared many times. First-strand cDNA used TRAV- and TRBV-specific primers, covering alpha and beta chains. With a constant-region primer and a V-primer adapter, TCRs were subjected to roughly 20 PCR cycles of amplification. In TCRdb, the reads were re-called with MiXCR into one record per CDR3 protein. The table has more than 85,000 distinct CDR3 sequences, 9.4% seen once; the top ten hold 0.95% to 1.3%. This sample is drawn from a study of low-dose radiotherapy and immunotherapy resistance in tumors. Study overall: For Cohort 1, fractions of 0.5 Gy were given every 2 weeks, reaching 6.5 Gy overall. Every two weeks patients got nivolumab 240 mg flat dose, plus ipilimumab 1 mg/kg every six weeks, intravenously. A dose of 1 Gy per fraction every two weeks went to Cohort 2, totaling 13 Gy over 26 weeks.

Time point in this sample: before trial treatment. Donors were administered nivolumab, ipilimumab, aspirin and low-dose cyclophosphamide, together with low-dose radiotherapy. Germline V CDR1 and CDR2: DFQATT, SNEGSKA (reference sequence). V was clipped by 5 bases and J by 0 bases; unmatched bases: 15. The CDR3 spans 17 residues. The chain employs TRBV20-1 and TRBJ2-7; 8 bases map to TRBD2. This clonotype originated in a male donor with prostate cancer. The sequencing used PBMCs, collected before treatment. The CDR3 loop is CSAGTSGAEKYSYEQYF. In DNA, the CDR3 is TGCAGTGCTGGGACTAGTGGGGCGGAGAAATACTCCTACGAGCAGTACTTC.